One TCR beta chain is described in this entry. This sample was taken from a study of T cell responses to AZD1222 COVID-19 vaccine. Study in general: Second doses that came at about 4 or about 12 weeks were put together.

Sequencing was performed with immunoSEQ multiplex PCR; in TCRdb, only in-frame clones are kept and a portion is missing. The data show more than 70,000 clones, around 83% seen once. The origin of this receptor is an adult in good health. The specimen comprised peripheral blood, sampled on day 0 of AZD1222 vaccination.

The CDR3 coding sequence is TGTGCCAGCAGCTTGGTCGGGGGCCGTAACTATGGCTACACCTTC. The encoded protein is CASSLVGGRNYGYTF. The V and J genes are TRBV5-6 and TRBJ1-2, with a weak D call TRBD1 (6 bases). The CDR3 contains 15 residues. V was trimmed by 0 bases and J by 1 base, leaving 10 bases between them. Germline loops: CDR1 SGHDT, CDR2 YYEEEE.